One T cell receptor (beta chain) is described in this entry. It lacks a known antigen. The record has no base qualities; no much larger clone is one base away. This record comes from a study of blood T cell repertoires in COVID-19 (dated by TCRdb to about 2020). Background for the entire study: The collaborator samples originated in the United States, Italy and Spain and spanned the acute and convalescent phases of COVID-19. The material from the prospective study consisted of cDNA or gDNA derived from T cells, B-cell-depleted T cells, or PBMCs. The dataset comprised deeply sampled blood TCRbeta repertoires from subjects exposed to, actively infected with, or recovered from COVID-19. The repertoires were released in a freely available public database meant as a resource for research on the immune response to SARS-CoV-2. The samples were drawn from the first 160 participants of the ongoing ImmuneRACE study and from 1,200 or so subjects provided by 6 global collaborators. Nearly every sample came with metadata listing a de-identified subject ID, COVID-19 status, age in years and sex. Where available, HLA class I and class II types were obtained from metadata supplied by the sample provider rather than from assay-based typing.

At one collaborating source in Seattle, patients were enrolled during active infection and were followed longitudinally through the course of disease. Each collaborating institution followed its own protocols to collect whole blood in K2EDTA tubes. For TCRbeta analysis, collaborators shipped samples in one of three forms: frozen whole blood, isolated PBMCs, or DNA extracted from either of those sample types. TCRbeta CDR3 regions were amplified from genomic DNA by means of the immunoSEQ Assay, a bias-controlled multiplex PCR. For the original study's pipeline: Within the assay, amplification of reference gene primers was used to estimate how many nucleated cells each sample contained. To quantify the absolute abundance of each unique TCRbeta CDR3 rearrangement, sequence reads were collapsed and filtered. Productive Simpson clonality was computed per sample as the square root of Simpson's diversity index over productive rearrangements. The immuneACCESS repertoire file appears here via TCRdb, limited to in-frame rearrangements. These files lack a portion of the clones; in checked studies, under half of the deficit traces to unresolved V genes, and the cause of the others is not known. That table is the source of V, J and clone size, and D and trimming were worked out from the DNA. The sample includes 75,000 to 90,000 clones, with roughly 78% observed a single time. Of the sample, roughly 36% is held by the ten largest clones.

Summary of the overall study and its limitations: The amount of clinical and demographic metadata varied by source and participant and was provided uncurated.

The germline V gene encodes CDR1 LGHNA and CDR2 YNFKEQ. The CDR3 goes from the cysteine to the phenylalanine over 17 residues. The DNA shown is the 51-base CDR3, in frame from base 1. V lost 0 bases and J lost 0 bases; the stretch between them is 13 bases long. Sequenced material: peripheral blood. Recombination connected TRBV4-2 to TRBJ2-3; a tentative D call is TRBD1 (5 bases match). This TCR came from a man in his 60s with COVID-19, enrolled during active disease. The DNA sequence reads TGTGCCAGCAGCCAAGATGGCGACAGCTCTAGCACAGATACGCAGTATTTT. Its protein is CASSQDGDSSSTDTQYF.